The T cell receptor beta chain described here comes from a study of T cell responses to AZD1222 COVID-19 vaccine. About the study: The study pooled second doses at about 4 or about 12 weeks.

TCRdb's copy holds only in-frame clones and misses some; the assay was immunoSEQ multiplex PCR. The sample holds 140,000 to 150,000 clones; just over 90% are singletons and the top ten take 9.1%. Trimming cost V 0 bases and J 6 bases, with 14 bases left between them. The germline V gene encodes CDR1 MGHRA and CDR2 YSYEKL. CDR3 length: 15 amino acids. Whole-study findings and limits: Only a handful of AZD1222 recipients were seropositive at baseline.

About this clone itself: Its antigen is unidentified.

The clonotype was recovered from an adult in good health. V and J are TRBV4-1 and TRBJ1-2; D not certain. This material consisted of peripheral blood, taken on day 0 of AZD1222 vaccination. The CDR3 region has the DNA TGCGCCAGCAGCCAAGATTACGGCAATACCAATGGCTACACCTTC. Its protein is CASSQDYGNTNGYTF.